The clone carrying this T cell receptor beta chain was observed once. The data are from a study of blood T cell repertoires in COVID-19. At the level of the study: Spain, Italy and the United States supplied samples that represented acute and convalescent COVID-19. T cells, B-cell-depleted T cells, or PBMCs supplied cDNA or gDNA.

CDR1 and CDR2 (germline): MNHEY, SMNVEV (reference sequence). V shed 6 bases, J shed 2 bases, and the junction held 11 bases outside the gene matches. The CDR3 extends over 19 amino acids. Source study methods: Nucleated cell counts were estimated from reference gene primer amplification. Libraries were prepared by immunoSEQ multiplex PCR; TCRdb keeps only in-frame clonotypes and omits some of them. That table gives V, J and clone size, and the DNA gave D and trimming. The sample lists 300,000 or so clones, approximately 90% occurring once. V usage is TRBV27 and J usage is TRBJ2-1, with 15 positions matching TRBD2. The receptor's source is a woman between 35 and 50 years old with acute or convalescent COVID-19. The sample consisted of peripheral blood. CDR3 amino acids: CASSRLGLAGGRPYNEQFF. CDR3 bases: TGTGCCAGCAGCCGACTCGGACTAGCGGGGGGGCGTCCCTACAATGAGCAGTTCTTC.